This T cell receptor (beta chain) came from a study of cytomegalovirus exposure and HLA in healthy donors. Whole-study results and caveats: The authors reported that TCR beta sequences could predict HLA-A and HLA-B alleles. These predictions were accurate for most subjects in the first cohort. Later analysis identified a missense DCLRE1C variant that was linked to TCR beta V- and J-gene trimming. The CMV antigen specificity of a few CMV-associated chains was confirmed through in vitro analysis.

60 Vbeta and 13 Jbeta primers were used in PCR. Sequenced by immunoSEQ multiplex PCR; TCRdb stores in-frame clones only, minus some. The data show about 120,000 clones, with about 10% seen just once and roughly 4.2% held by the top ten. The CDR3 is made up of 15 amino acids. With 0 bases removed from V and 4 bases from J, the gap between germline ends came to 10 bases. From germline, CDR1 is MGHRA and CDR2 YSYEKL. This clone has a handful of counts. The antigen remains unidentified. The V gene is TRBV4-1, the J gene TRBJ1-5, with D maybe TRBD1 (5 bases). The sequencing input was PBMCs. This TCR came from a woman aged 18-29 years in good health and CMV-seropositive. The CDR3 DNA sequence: TGCGCCAGCAGCCAAGAAGGCAGGGCGAATCAGCCCCAGCATTTT. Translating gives CASSQEGRANQPQHF.